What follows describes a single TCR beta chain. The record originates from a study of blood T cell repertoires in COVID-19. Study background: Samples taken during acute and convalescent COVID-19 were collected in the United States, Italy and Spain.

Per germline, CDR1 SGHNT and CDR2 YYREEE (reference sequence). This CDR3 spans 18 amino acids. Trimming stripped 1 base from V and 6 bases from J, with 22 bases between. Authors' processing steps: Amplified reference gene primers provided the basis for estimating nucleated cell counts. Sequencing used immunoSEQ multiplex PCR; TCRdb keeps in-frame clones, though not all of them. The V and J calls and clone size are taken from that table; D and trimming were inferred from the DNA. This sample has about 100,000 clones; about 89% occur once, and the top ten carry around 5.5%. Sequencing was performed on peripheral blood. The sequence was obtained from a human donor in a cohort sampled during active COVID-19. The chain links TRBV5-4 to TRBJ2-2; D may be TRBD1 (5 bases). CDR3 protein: CASSLSGPRVRSSGELFF. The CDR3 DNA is TGTGCCAGCAGCTTGAGTGGACCCAGGGTTAGGAGTTCCGGGGAGCTGTTTTTT.